The clone carrying this T cell receptor beta chain was seen a few times. Antigen unknown. One entry per CDR3 protein, called by TCRdb with MiXCR from the 5' RACE reads. The sample gives approximately 490,000 distinct CDR3 sequences, around 20% of which show up once; about 12% is in the top ten. The data originate from a study of T-cell memory formation after mild COVID-19. Study-level results: Confirmation of SARS-CoV-2 specificity was lacking for second-wave clones peaking day 37.

The CDR3 runs to 17 residues. CDR1 is SGDLS and CDR2 is YYNGEE in the germline V gene. V lost 0 bases, J lost 1 base, and 4 bases stayed unmatched. Source material: PBMCs or a T cell subset sorted from them (not recorded which). V gene TRBV9 combines with J gene TRBJ2-5; 12 bases are a match to TRBD2. The sequence was obtained from an adult woman who had mild COVID-19 (a few samples of this study predate the infection). Cell type and time point are not known. The CDR3 coding sequence is TGTGCCAGCAGCGTAGGGGCTAGCGGGGGGGCCCAAGAGACCCAGTACTTC. Amino acid sequence: CASSVGASGGAQETQYF.